Sequencing of this TCR beta chain was carried out in a study of T cell repertoires in cytomegalovirus infection. Study-level background: Researchers turned to recently identified HLA-C-restricted CMV epitopes as well as well-studied HLA-B-restricted ones. Indications of both CMV infection and matching HLA type were provided by public TCR beta signatures. The study, taken as a whole, reports: Cumulative public TCR beta family frequency identified carriers of CMV plus the relevant HLA.

This CDR3 region has 13 residues. The germline gives CDR1 MNHEY, CDR2 SMNVEV (reference sequence). V lost 8 bases and J lost 5; bases outside the gene matches: 5. TCRdb itself ran the reads through MiXCR, one entry per CDR3 protein. The sample has hundreds of thousands of distinct CDR3 sequences, 30% to 40% seen once; the top ten hold under 20%. There are a few counts of this clonotype. Its antigen is unknown. The sequencing here drew on cultured PBMCs, taken from culture after CMV antigen stimulation. This receptor was identified in a human donor in good health (CMV status not recorded). Some clones in this sample may be carry-over from other donors' samples. The chain couples TRBV27 to TRBJ2-7; 11 bases fit TRBD1. CDR3 in DNA: TGTGCCAGCCAGGGACAGGGGGTTAACGAGCAGTACTTC. Translated: CASQGQGVNEQYF.